The 29 T cell receptor beta chains below were found in one sample sequenced in a study of T cells expressing NK-cell markers. TCRdb re-called the 5' RACE reads and shows each CDR3 protein once, DNA omitted. This sample's clone table lists roughly 430,000 distinct CDR3 sequences. Input material: blood T cells: a sorted CD56 or NKG2C T cell subset, CD4+ or CD8+ T cells, or bulk PBMC T cells (not recorded which). Every receptor here comes from a woman between 18 and 69 years old in good health.

V usage is TRBV12-3 or TRBV12-4 and J usage is TRBJ2-1; no DNA is available, so the TRBD1 call from TCRdb remains unchecked. The CDR3 is 13 residues long. CDR3 loop: CASTARSYNEQFF.

V gene TRBV3-1 combines with J gene TRBJ2-7; the TCRdb D gene call, TRBD2, has no DNA to confirm it. This CDR3 is built from 18 residues. Germline CDR1 reads LGHDT; CDR2 reads YNNKEL (reference sequence). CDR3 sequence: CASSQAHPLAASSYEQYF.

V usage is TRBV7-9 and J usage is TRBJ1-2; TCRdb selects TRBD1, and the lack of DNA leaves this call unchecked. Germline V gene data show CDR1 as SEHNR and CDR2 as FQNEAQ (reference sequence). The CDR3 runs 14 residues. The CDR3 reads CASSPGTEGYGYTF.

This sequence joins TRBV7-9 and TRBJ1-6; lacking DNA, the TRBD1 call made by TCRdb goes unchecked. Germline CDR1 reads SEHNR; CDR2 reads FQNEAQ (reference sequence). The CDR3 length is 15 residues. The CDR3: CASSSDQGWNSPLHF.

This chain connects TRBV19 to TRBJ1-1; TCRdb selects TRBD1, and the lack of DNA leaves this call unchecked. CDR3 length: 14 amino acids. Germline V gene data show CDR1 as LNHDA and CDR2 as SQIVND (reference sequence). CDR3 region: CASKRDRGLTEAFF.

The chain carries TRBV12-3 or TRBV12-4 and TRBJ2-1; TCRdb names TRBD2, which stays unverified in the absence of DNA. This CDR3 has 11 residues. The chain's CDR3 is CASSSGRAGVF.

The chain combines TRBV19 with TRBJ1-1; as DNA is missing, the TRBD1 call by TCRdb cannot be tested. Per the germline V gene, CDR1 is LNHDA and CDR2 is SQIVND (reference sequence). This CDR3 has 14 residues. The CDR3: CASSMGGMNTEAFF.

This chain links TRBV29-1 with TRBJ2-1. CDR3 length: 15 residues. Germline values: CDR1 SQVTM, CDR2 ANQGSEA. Here the CDR3 reads CSVPSRVVRRYEQFF.

The CDR3 is CASTGGASGRAGATGELFF. The chain is built from TRBV12-3 or TRBV12-4 and TRBJ2-2; as DNA is missing, the TRBD2 call by TCRdb cannot be tested. This CDR3 spans 19 amino acids.

V gene TRBV4-2 combines with J gene TRBJ2-1; TCRdb indicates TRBD2, and absent DNA this call remains unverified. The CDR3 runs 15 residues. Looked up from germline, CDR1 is LGHNA and CDR2 is YNFKEQ. The CDR3 sequence is CASSQTTSGYNEQFF.

The V and J genes are TRBV6-5 and TRBJ2-1. The CDR3 runs to 15 residues. CDR1 MNHEY and CDR2 SVGAGI come from the germline V gene. The CDR3 region is CASSYEDPLYNEQFF.

The V call is TRBV20-1, the J call TRBJ1-5. The V gene's germline CDR1 is DFQATT and CDR2 SNEGSKA (reference sequence). This CDR3 contains 13 residues. This CDR3 reads CSASFPANQPQHF.

V is TRBV4-1 and J is TRBJ1-1; the TRBD1 assignment by TCRdb is unverifiable without DNA. The germline V gene encodes CDR1 MGHRA and CDR2 YSYEKL. CDR3 length: 14 amino acids. CDR3 amino acids: CASSRLRGITEAFF.

The V and J genes are TRBV20-1 and TRBJ2-7; no DNA is available, so the TRBD2 call from TCRdb remains unchecked. CDR3 length equals 11 residues. Germline V gene lookup returns CDR1 DFQATT and CDR2 SNEGSKA (reference sequence). The CDR3 here is CSAPSGGEQYF.

The V and J genes are TRBV2 and TRBJ2-6; lacking DNA, the TRBD1 call made by TCRdb goes unchecked. The CDR3 is made up of 15 amino acids. Germline values: CDR1 SNHLY, CDR2 FYNNEI. The CDR3 reads CASNSQGVGANVLTF. The full variable domain, completed using reference TRBV2 and TRBJ2-6, is EPEVTQTPSHQVTQMGQEVILRCVPISNHLYFYWYRQILGQKVEFLVSFYNNEISEKSEIFDDQFSVERPDGSNFTLKIRSTKLEDSAMYFCASNSQGVGANVLTFGAGSRLTVL.

The chain links TRBV5-1 to TRBJ2-1; TCRdb's D call of TRBD2 is untestable without DNA. The CDR3 totals 17 residues. The germline V gene encodes CDR1 SGHRS and CDR2 YFSETQ. The CDR3 loop reads CASSLGGLAVSYNEQFF. The variable domain in full, completed from reference TRBV5-1 and TRBJ2-1, reads KAGVTQTPRYLIKTRGQQVTLSCSPISGHRSVSWYQQTPGQGLQFLFEYFSETQRNKGNFPGRFSGRQFSNSRSEMNVSTLELGDSALYLCASSLGGLAVSYNEQFFGPGTRLTVL.

The genes are TRBV7-3 and TRBJ1-6. CDR3 length: 14 residues. CDR1 is SGHTA and CDR2 is FQGTGA in the germline V gene. This chain's CDR3 is CASSLVGWDSPLHF.

The chain has TRBV9 and TRBJ1-3. This CDR3 is built from 12 residues. Per germline, CDR1 SGDLS and CDR2 YYNGEE. CDR3 in amino acids: CASSGGGGTIYF. Complete variable domain (other parts from reference TRBV9 and TRBJ1-3): DSGVTQTPKHLITATGQRVTLRCSPRSGDLSVYWYQQSLDQGLQFLIQYYNGEERAKGNILERFSAQQFPDLHSELNLSSLELGDSALYFCASSGGGGTIYFGEGSWLTVV.

This chain links TRBV7-2 with TRBJ1-5. The CDR3 is 13 residues long. Germline values: CDR1 SGHTA, CDR2 FQGNSA. The chain's CDR3 is CASSLATNQPQHF.

This chain uses TRBV4-2 with TRBJ2-2; TCRdb proposes TRBD2, but this gene call is untestable without DNA. In germline, CDR1 is LGHNA, CDR2 YNFKEQ. The CDR3 extends over 15 amino acids. The CDR3: CASRLSGSDTGELFF.

V gene TRBV6-1 combines with J gene TRBJ2-3; absent DNA, TCRdb's TRBD2 call cannot be checked. CDR1 and CDR2 (germline): MNHNS, SASEGT. This CDR3 has 16 residues. The chain's CDR3 is CASSRGGRARTDTQYF.

The chain links TRBV5-1 to TRBJ1-2; lacking DNA, the TRBD1 call made by TCRdb goes unchecked. CDR3 size: 15 residues. CDR1 and CDR2 (germline): SGHRS, YFSETQ. This CDR3 reads CASSLEQGIFYGYTF.

The chain is built from TRBV5-1 and TRBJ2-2; the TRBD1 assignment by TCRdb is unverifiable without DNA. CDR1 and CDR2 (germline): SGHRS, YFSETQ. The CDR3 is 15 amino acids. The CDR3 here is CASSFGRGDTGELFF.

The chain uses TRBV20-1 and TRBJ2-2. The germline gives CDR1 DFQATT, CDR2 SNEGSKA (reference sequence). The CDR3 consists of 12 residues. The chain's CDR3 is CSARQDTGELFF.

The chain recombines TRBV28 with TRBJ2-7; TCRdb selects TRBD2, and the lack of DNA leaves this call unchecked. In germline, CDR1 is MDHEN, CDR2 SYDVKM. CDR3 length: 15 amino acids. This CDR3 reads CASSSRLRGTYEQYF.

The V and J genes are TRBV5-8 and TRBJ2-3; without DNA, the TCRdb call of TRBD2 cannot be checked. CDR3 length: 15 amino acids. Per germline, CDR1 SGHTS and CDR2 YDEGEE. The CDR3 spells CASSIARGGLDTQYF.

This rearrangement joins TRBV11-2 to TRBJ2-5; the TCRdb D gene call, TRBD1, has no DNA to confirm it. The CDR3 has 15 amino acids. Germline assignment: CDR1 SGHAT and CDR2 FQNNGV. The CDR3 sequence is CASSPEGANQETQYF.

The rearrangement joins TRBV14 to TRBJ1-4; TCRdb lists TRBD1, though no DNA is available to test this call. The CDR3 loop spans 14 amino acids. The germline V gene has CDR1 SGHDN and CDR2 FVKESK. CDR3 protein: CASSAGTGTEKLFF.

The chain has TRBV2 and TRBJ2-7. CDR3 size: 14 residues. Germline V lookup: CDR1 SNHLY, CDR2 FYNNEI. The CDR3 sequence: CASLRTESSYEQYF.